In its sample, the clone carrying this T cell receptor beta chain was seen a few times. Its antigen is not identified. The sample's time point: healthy volunteer bleed at 6 weeks. Unseparated into fractions, whole blood served as the source from which total RNA was extracted. In the authors' workflow: TCRs per sample had a median of approximately 96,000 and ranged from roughly 23,224 to 700,000. A single record per CDR3 protein comes from TCRdb applying MiXCR to the RACE reads. What appears here as the V and J calls and clone size reflects TCRdb's work, not the paper's. The repertoire holds under 90,000 distinct CDR3 sequences, with roughly 8.7% as singletons. The sample comes from a study of human T cells and chemical hapten exposure. Study context: Yields of TCR per sample differed, chiefly owing to small differences in pooled library volume. Study results and caveats: After DPC sensitization, TCRs above 1 in 1000 frequency showed no change.

The clonotype was recovered from a male donor in good health. Some clones in this sample may be carry-over from other donors' samples. The specimen was whole blood.

CDR3 nucleotide sequence: TGCGCCAGCAGCCTCCTTGGGCTAGCGGGAGGGCATGAGCAGTTCTTC. Its protein is CASSLLGLAGGHEQFF. The V and J genes are TRBV4-1 and TRBJ2-1, with 12 positions matching TRBD2. There are 16 residues in the CDR3. The germline V gene encodes CDR1 MGHRA and CDR2 YSYEKL. With 4 bases clipped from V and 8 bases from J, the junction kept 9 bases outside the gene matches.